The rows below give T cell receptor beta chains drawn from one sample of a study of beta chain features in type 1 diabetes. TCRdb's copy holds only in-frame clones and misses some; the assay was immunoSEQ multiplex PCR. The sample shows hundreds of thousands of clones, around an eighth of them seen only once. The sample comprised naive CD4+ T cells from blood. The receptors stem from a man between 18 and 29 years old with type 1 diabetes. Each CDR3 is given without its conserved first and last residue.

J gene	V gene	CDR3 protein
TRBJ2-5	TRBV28	ASSLAGTGEETQY
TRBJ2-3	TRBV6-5	ASRTGGTDTQY
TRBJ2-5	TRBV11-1	ASSHTGTRGETQY
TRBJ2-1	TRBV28	ASSLQYNEQF
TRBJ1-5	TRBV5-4	ASSRGPLEPQH
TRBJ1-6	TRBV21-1	ASSLELQPGLSLH
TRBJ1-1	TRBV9	ASSVGSGMNTEAF
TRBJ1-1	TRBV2	ASPGEAF
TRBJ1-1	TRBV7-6	ASSPGQGWSEAF
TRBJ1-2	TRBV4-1	ASSHPGQMNYGYT
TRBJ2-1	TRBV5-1	ASSTTGVAYNEQF
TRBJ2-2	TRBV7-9	ASSLETGELF
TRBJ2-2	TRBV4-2	ASSQEPRENTGELF
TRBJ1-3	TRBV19	ASTRGASSGNTIY
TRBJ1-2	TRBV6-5	ASSYAQGTNYGYT
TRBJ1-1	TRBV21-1	ASSKLTGSCEAF
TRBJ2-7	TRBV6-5	ASSYSTGTYEQY
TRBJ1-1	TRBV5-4	ASRFPGGETF
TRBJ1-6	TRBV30	AWSPAGTGDSPLH
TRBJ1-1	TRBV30	AWSKSGNTEAF
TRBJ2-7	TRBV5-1	ASGVQTGTYEQY
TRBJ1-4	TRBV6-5	ASSPVPGHYEKLF
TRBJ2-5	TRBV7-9	ASSLISGANRETQY
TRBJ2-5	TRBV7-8	ASNPGTSLEQTQY
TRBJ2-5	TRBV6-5	ASSSGASGAQY
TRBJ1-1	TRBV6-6	ASSYEGVNTEAF
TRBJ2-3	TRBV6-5	ASSRGLPSTDTQY
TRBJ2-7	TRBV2	ASTREQELEQY
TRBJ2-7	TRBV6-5	ASTLTGGAHEQY
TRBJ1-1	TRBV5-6	ASSLGRGWTEAF
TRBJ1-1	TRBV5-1	ASSLAGGRGTEAF
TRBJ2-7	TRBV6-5	ASSPEGGTGQY
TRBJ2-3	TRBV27	ASTLVGPTDTQY
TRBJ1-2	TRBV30	AWGQGASTYGYT
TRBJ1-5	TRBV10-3	AISAGSNQPQH
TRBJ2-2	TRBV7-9	ASSLYSGTGSLTGELF
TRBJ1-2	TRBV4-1	ASRGQGPPLPT